This TCR beta chain was profiled in a study of CD8 T cells in ankylosing spondylitis. Study-level results: Reportedly, matched ankylosing spondylitis synovial fluid was significantly enriched for disease-linked clones. Relatively scarce in peripheral blood, disease-linked clones were CD8+.

Only a few counts were recorded for this clonotype. The antigen is not known. Quantitative 5'-RACE with molecular barcodes generated TCR beta libraries. One entry per CDR3 protein results from TCRdb running MiXCR on the 5' RACE reads. The repertoire holds about 240,000 distinct CDR3 sequences, with about 11% as singletons. Trimming took 1 base from V and 4 from J; bases not matched to a gene: 6. The germline V gene encodes CDR1 LNHNV and CDR2 YYDKDF (reference sequence). The CDR3 extends over 15 amino acids. The gene calls are TRBV15 and TRBJ1-2; 7 bases agree with TRBD1. The source material was blood, either unsorted or a sorted T cell fraction (not recorded which). The clonotype originates from a male donor with ankylosing spondylitis or in good health (not recorded which). CDR3 sequence reads: CATSRVSGGSYGYTF. The CDR3 nucleotides read TGTGCCACCAGCAGAGTTTCAGGGGGTAGCTATGGCTACACCTTC.